These T cell receptor beta chains were read from a single sample in a study of human T cells and chemical hapten exposure. TCRdb ran MiXCR on the RACE reads and lists one entry per CDR3 protein. The sample has about 82,000 distinct CDR3 sequences; over 9.5% are singletons. Specimen: whole blood, collected in connection with sensitization to the hapten diphenylcyclopropenone (DPC). These receptors all come from a woman aged 50 to 65 with alopecia areata. Some clones in this sample may be carry-over from other donors' samples. Both conserved end residues are part of each CDR3. D genes are given only for firm matches. Expanded clones get a size class; other rows say once, few or many, or leave the size out.

d_call	v_call	j_call	clone_size	cdr3_nt	cdr3_aa
TRBD2	TRBV14	TRBJ2-7	many	TGTGCCAGCAGCCAAGATCGAACAGCGGGAGGGCCAGGGGAGCAGTACTTC	CASSQDRTAGGPGEQYF
TRBD2	TRBV27	TRBJ2-7	.	TGTGCCAGCAGTTTAAAACGGGGGGTTCACGAGCAGTACTTC	CASSLKRGVHEQYF
.	TRBV5-1	TRBJ2-2	many	TGCGCCAGCACCGACGGGGCAGCGAACACCGGGGAGCTGTTTTTT	CASTDGAANTGELFF
.	TRBV6-2/TRBV6-3	TRBJ2-1	.	TGTGCCAGCCTCGAACAGGGGGGGGACTACTACAATGAGCAGTTCTTC	CASLEQGGDYYNEQFF
.	TRBV12-3/TRBV12-4	TRBJ1-1	many	TGTGCCAGCAGTTTAGGGGAAGGCACTGAAGCTTTCTTT	CASSLGEGTEAFF
.	TRBV27	TRBJ2-5	.	TGTGCCAGCAGTTTCTCAGGCCTGCCCGGACTGCAAGAGACCCAGTACTTC	CASSFSGLPGLQETQYF
.	TRBV7-2	TRBJ2-2	few	TGTGCCAGCAGCTTAGCTAGGGACACCGGGGAGCTGTTTTTT	CASSLARDTGELFF
TRBD2	TRBV7-2	TRBJ2-7	many	TGTGCCAGCAGCCCCGGACTAGCGGGGACCTTATACTTC	CASSPGLAGTLYF
.	TRBV7-2	TRBJ2-7	many	TGTGCCAGCAGGTTTCCCCAAGCCTACGAGCAGTACTTC	CASRFPQAYEQYF
TRBD2	TRBV9	TRBJ2-1	few	TGTGCCAGCAGGGACGGGACTAGCGTGGGCAATGAGCAGTTCTTC	CASRDGTSVGNEQFF
TRBD1	TRBV7-6	TRBJ1-2	few	TGTGCCAGCAGCTTAGCGCCCGGAGGGGGCTCGTCTGGCTACACCTTC	CASSLAPGGGSSGYTF
.	TRBV20-1	TRBJ1-5	.	TGCAGTGCGACGCCCCGAAGGGATCAGCCCCAGCATTTT	CSATPRRDQPQHF
.	TRBV7-2	TRBJ1-1	many	TGTGCCAGCAGCTTAACTCCGAACACTGAAGCTTTCTTT	CASSLTPNTEAFF
TRBD2	TRBV20-1	TRBJ2-1	.	TGCAGTGCTAGAGCACCGGGACTAGAGTACAATGAGCAGTTCTTC	CSARAPGLEYNEQFF
.	TRBV25-1	TRBJ2-5	many	TGTGCCAGCAGCTCACTCGCCGGGAGCCCTCACCAAGAGACCCAGTACTTC	CASSSLAGSPHQETQYF
TRBD1	TRBV9	TRBJ1-1	.	TGTGCCAGCAGCGAAGGGGGCGGCACTGAAGCTTTCTTT	CASSEGGGTEAFF
.	TRBV19	TRBJ1-6	.	TGTGCCAGTAGTCCCCGGACAGATTCACCCCTCCACTTT	CASSPRTDSPLHF
.	TRBV18	TRBJ1-5	few	TGTGCCAGCTCACCCCAGGGGTATTATCAGCCCCAGCATTTT	CASSPQGYYQPQHF
TRBD1	TRBV27	TRBJ2-1	few	TGTGCCAGCAGTTCAGACAGGGGAGGCAATGAGCAGTTCTTC	CASSSDRGGNEQFF
.	TRBV14	TRBJ1-4	few	TGTGCCAGCAGCCAATACCAGGGCAATGAAAAACTGTTTTTT	CASSQYQGNEKLFF
TRBD2	TRBV7-8	TRBJ2-5	.	TGTGCCAGCAGCTTAAGAACCAGCGGAGGGCGGGGGTACCAAGAGACCCAGTACTTC	CASSLRTSGGRGYQETQYF
.	TRBV6-2/TRBV6-3	TRBJ2-1	few	TGTGCCAGCAGTTATGGGCCAGGGGAAAAGGGAGGTAATGAGCAGTTCTTC	CASSYGPGEKGGNEQFF
TRBD2	TRBV5-1	TRBJ2-3	.	TGCGCCAGCAAGCCAGCGGGGTCAAGAGATACGCAGTATTTT	CASKPAGSRDTQYF
.	TRBV11-1	TRBJ1-2	many	TGTGCCAGCAGCTGCCCGTTGTTGGTCCAGGGGAACTATGGCTACACCTTC	CASSCPLLVQGNYGYTF
.	TRBV20-1	TRBJ1-1	few	TGCAGTGCTAGAAAGACAGCCGGGGGCACTGAAGCTTTCTTT	CSARKTAGGTEAFF
TRBD2	TRBV2	TRBJ2-1	few	TGTGCCGTTCGACCCCGAGCTAGCGGCTACAATGAGCAGTTCTTC	CAVRPRASGYNEQFF
.	TRBV4-3	TRBJ2-2	many	TGCGCCAGCAGCCCCCGGCCAACCTCGGCCGGGGAGCTGTTTTTT	CASSPRPTSAGELFF
.	TRBV12-3/TRBV12-4	TRBJ2-1	many	TGTGCCAGCAGTACCCGACGCGCGGCCGCGAATGAGCAGTTCTTC	CASSTRRAAANEQFF
TRBD1	TRBV6-1	TRBJ1-2	.	TGTGCCAGCAGCTCCCGGGACAGGGGATATGGCTACACCTTC	CASSSRDRGYGYTF
TRBD2	TRBV20-1	TRBJ2-3	many	TGCAGTGCTAGAGTAGCGGGAGGCTCAGATACGCAGTATTTT	CSARVAGGSDTQYF
.	TRBV20-1	TRBJ2-5	few	TGCAGTGCTTTAGACAGATCGATGATGACCCAGTACTTC	CSALDRSMMTQYF
TRBD1	TRBV6-4	TRBJ2-1	many	TGTGCCAGCAGTGACGAGACAGGGCCCCCCTACAATGAGCAGTTCTTC	CASSDETGPPYNEQFF
TRBD2	TRBV4-2	TRBJ2-7	once	TGTGCCAGCAGCCACTTTGAACCGGGACTAGCAGCCTACGAGCAGTACTTC	CASSHFEPGLAAYEQYF
.	TRBV9	TRBJ2-2	.	TGTGCCAGCAGCGTAACCGGGTTGCGAAACACCGGGGAGCTGTTTTTT	CASSVTGLRNTGELFF
TRBD2	TRBV20-1	TRBJ2-3	few	TGCAGTGCTAGAGATGCTCGCGGGAGTGGTGATACGCAGTATTTT	CSARDARGSGDTQYF
TRBD2	TRBV29-1	TRBJ2-1	few	TGCAGCGTTGAGATTAGCGGGAGCTACAATGAGCAGTTCTTC	CSVEISGSYNEQFF
.	TRBV28	TRBJ2-7	few	TGTGCCAGCAGTTACCTCTACGAGCAGTACTTC	CASSYLYEQYF
.	TRBV5-1	TRBJ2-3	.	TGCGCCAGCAGCAGGGAGACTATCACATTGGGGCAGTATTTT	CASSRETITLGQYF
.	TRBV20-1	TRBJ1-2	many	TGCAGTGCTAGGGACAGACCCTCACTGAACTATGGCTACACCTTC	CSARDRPSLNYGYTF
.	TRBV2	TRBJ1-3	.	TGTGCCAGCAGTGAAGCGCTTGCGGGACTCTCTGGAAACACCATATATTTT	CASSEALAGLSGNTIYF
TRBD1	TRBV7-9	TRBJ2-5	.	TGTGCCAGCAGCATCAGACAGGGCGGGGAGACCCAGTACTTC	CASSIRQGGETQYF
TRBD1	TRBV5-6	TRBJ1-5	many	TGTGCCAGCAGCTATGGGACAGGGCATCAGCCCCAGCATTTT	CASSYGTGHQPQHF
.	TRBV20-1	TRBJ2-7	many	TGCAGTGCCGTACACCCGTCGACTAGGATCTACGAGCAGTACTTC	CSAVHPSTRIYEQYF
.	TRBV18	TRBJ2-7	few	TGTGCCAGCTCACCCGGCCAGGTTTACGAGCAGTACTTC	CASSPGQVYEQYF
TRBD1	TRBV28	TRBJ1-1	few	TGTGCCACAACCTTACAGGGGCACAAAGCTTTCTTT	CATTLQGHKAFF
.	TRBV18	TRBJ2-5	many	TGTGCCAGCTCACCACTCTCCCCCGCGTCTATTCAAGAGACCCAGTACTTC	CASSPLSPASIQETQYF
TRBD2	TRBV29-1	TRBJ2-3	.	TGCAGCGCCCGCGTAGGCGGGAGCACAAATACGCAGTATTTT	CSARVGGSTNTQYF
TRBD1	TRBV4-1	TRBJ1-2	.	TGCGCCAGCAGCCACCGGGACAGTCGGTTCGATGGCTACACCTTC	CASSHRDSRFDGYTF
.	TRBV6-1	TRBJ1-2	many	TGTGCCAGCATGCCTCTGGCTATATACGGCTACACCTTC	CASMPLAIYGYTF
.	TRBV30	TRBJ2-7	.	TGTGCCTGGAGTGAAGGGACTGCTTTTATGGAGTACTTC	CAWSEGTAFMEYF